The 23 T cell receptor beta chains in this list originate from one sample, sequenced in a study of shared clonotypes between healthy human individuals. Method: immunoSEQ multiplex PCR; TCRdb's copy keeps in-frame clones and lacks some. The table lists about 470,000 clones, 75% to 85% of them singletons, with around 14% in the top ten. The sample consisted of PBMCs. The receptors stem from a woman in her thirties or forties in good health. Some clones in this sample may be carry-over from other donors' samples.

This clone came up once. The V call is TRBV7-6, the J call TRBJ2-3; 7 bases line up with TRBD1. Trimming cost V 5 bases and J 2 bases; bases outside gene matches: 10. Germline CDR1 is SGHVS and CDR2 is FNYEAQ. The CDR3 totals 16 residues. Written as DNA, the CDR3 is TGTGCCAGCAGCGCACAGGGGAGCGGCTACACAGATACGCAGTATTTT. Its protein is CASSAQGSGYTDTQYF.

This rearrangement joins TRBV10-3 to TRBJ2-2; D is uncertain. CDR1 is ENHRY and CDR2 is SYGVKD in the germline V gene. This CDR3 is 15 amino acids long. V lost 0 bases and J lost 2, with 7 bases in between. CDR3 protein: CAISESRGNTGELFF. DNA of the CDR3: TGTGCCATCAGTGAGTCGCGTGGTAACACCGGGGAGCTGTTTTTT.

This chain connects TRBV6-6 to TRBJ2-7, with 8 bases aligning to TRBD1. The CDR3 runs to 14 residues. The ends lost 5 bases at V and 4 bases at J; junction bases unmatched: 7. Germline CDR1 is MNHNY and CDR2 is SVGAGI (reference sequence). The chain's CDR3 is CASSRGQDTYEQYF. CDR3 DNA sequence: TGTGCCAGCAGTCGGGGACAGGATACTTACGAGCAGTACTTC.

This sequence joins TRBV10-1 and TRBJ2-7; TRBD1 agrees at 7 bases. The CDR3 loop spans 13 amino acids. Germline-derived CDR1 and CDR2 are WNHNN and SYGVQD (reference sequence). The J segment lost 12 bases and the V segment lost 4 bases, leaving 12 bases of the junction unmatched. The CDR3 coding sequence is TGCGCCAGCAGTGTTACGGACAGGCCGCAAGGGTACTTC. Protein product: CASSVTDRPQGYF.

This clone showed up just once. The gene calls are TRBV28 and TRBJ1-5, with 7 bases aligning to TRBD1. Germline-derived CDR1 and CDR2 are MDHEN and SYDVKM. There are 14 residues in the CDR3. V dropped 6 bases and J dropped 3; count of bases not matched to a gene: 5. CDR3 bases: TGTGCCAGCAGCTTGACAGGGACCAATCAGCCCCAGCATTTT. Translation gives CASSLTGTNQPQHF. Looking up the rest from reference TRBV28 and TRBJ1-5 gives the full variable domain: DVKVTQSSRYLVKRTGEKVFLECVQDMDHENMFWYRQDPGLGLRLIYFSYDVKMKEKGDIPEGYSVSREKKERFSLILESASTNQTSMYLCASSLTGTNQPQHFGDGTRLSIL.

This chain links TRBV7-9 with TRBJ1-5; D is undetermined. CDR3 length: 14 amino acids. CDR1 and CDR2 (germline): SEHNR, FQNEAQ (reference sequence). Trimming left V 1 base short and J 7 bases short, with 11 bases between. The CDR3 DNA is TGTGCCAGCAGCTTAGGGGGAGAGCACCAGCCCCAGCATTTT. Amino acid sequence: CASSLGGEHQPQHF. The full variable domain, its missing parts supplied by reference TRBV7-9 and TRBJ1-5, is DTGVSQNPRHKITKRGQNVTFRCDPISEHNRLYWYRQTLGQGPEFLTYFQNEAQLEKSRLLSDRFSAERPKGSFSTLEIQRTEQGDSAMYLCASSLGGEHQPQHFGDGTRLSIL.

The V gene is TRBV7-2, the J gene TRBJ2-7, with 11 positions matching TRBD2. The CDR3 runs 16 residues. The V gene's germline CDR1 is SGHTA and CDR2 FQGNSA. V shed 0 bases, J shed 2 bases, and the junction held 3 bases outside the gene matches. The CDR3 DNA follows: TGTGCCAGCAGCTTAGCCTTAGCGGGGGGGACCTACGAGCAGTACTTC. Translating it yields CASSLALAGGTYEQYF.

This clone was recorded many times. The chain joins TRBV5-1 to TRBJ2-5, with 7 bases that match TRBD1. The J segment lost 2 bases and the V segment lost 4 bases, leaving 5 bases of the junction unmatched. Germline V gene sequence: CDR1 SGHRS, CDR2 YFSETQ. The length of the CDR3 is 14 residues. The CDR3 sequence: CASSRLGQQETQYF. The CDR3, as DNA: TGCGCCAGCAGCCGCCTGGGACAGCAAGAGACCCAGTACTTC.

The gene calls are TRBV11-1 and TRBJ2-1; 16 nucleotides align to TRBD2. This CDR3 is built from 17 residues. CDR1 SGHAT and CDR2 FQDESV come from the germline V gene (reference sequence). Trimming at V came to 5 bases and at J to 6 bases, leaving 7 bases not matched to a gene. CDR3 amino acids: CASSPGLAGGPTNEQFF. Here the CDR3 DNA reads TGTGCCAGCAGCCCGGGACTAGCGGGAGGGCCGACCAATGAGCAGTTCTTC.

This clone was detected only a few times. This same CDR3 is encoded by further DNA sequences in the sample. The V and J genes are TRBV11-2 and TRBJ2-5; 10 bases line up with TRBD1. Germline CDR1 reads SGHAT; CDR2 reads FQNNGV. This CDR3 is 14 amino acids long. V trimming: 5 bases; J trimming: 5 bases; junction bases outside the gene matches: 5. The DNA for the CDR3 is TGTGCCAGCAGCCTGACAGGGGGCGTGGAGACCCAGTACTTC. The encoded protein is CASSLTGGVETQYF.

A note on this clone: A far larger clone lies a single base away; this is likely a read error. V usage is TRBV30 and J usage is TRBJ2-2; weak D call: TRBD2 (5 bases). CDR1 is GTSNPN, CDR2 SVGIG, per germline (reference sequence). CDR3 length: 14 amino acids. The CDR3 loop reads CAWRAGVNTGEPFF. For the CDR3, the DNA is TGTGCCTGGAGAGCCGGTGTAAACACCGGGGAGCCGTTTTTT.

The chain combines TRBV7-9 with TRBJ1-1; D unclear. Trimming removed 4 bases from V and 5 bases from J, with 11 bases in between. Germline CDR1 is SEHNR and CDR2 is FQNEAQ (reference sequence). This CDR3 spans 13 amino acids. In DNA, the CDR3 is TGTGCCAGCAGCTCGCAAGGTGAAACTGAAGCTTTCTTT. This sequence encodes CASSSQGETEAFF.

The chain is built from TRBV5-8 and TRBJ1-2; 7 bases agree with TRBD1. This CDR3 comprises 12 residues. J gave up 10 bases and V 5 bases, and 8 bases lay outside the gene matches. Germline lookup yields CDR1 SGHTS and CDR2 YDEGEE. This chain's CDR3 is CASRPQGGFYTF. The DNA of the CDR3 is TGTGCCAGCAGGCCGCAGGGGGGATTCTACACCTTC.

This chain joins TRBV7-9 and TRBJ1-1; D might be TRBD1 (5 bases). The V gene's germline CDR1 is SEHNR and CDR2 FQNEAQ (reference sequence). The ends were cut back, 8 bases at V and 1 base at J, with 17 bases in the middle. The CDR3 loop spans 15 amino acids. As DNA, the CDR3 is TGTGCCAGCGTCCTGTCGGCAGGGAGGAACACTGAAGCTTTCTTT. Protein: CASVLSAGRNTEAFF.

The gene calls are TRBV5-1 and TRBJ2-3; 9 bases map to TRBD2. V was pared by 0 bases and J by 5 bases, with 7 bases of the junction left unmatched. This CDR3 contains 16 residues. CDR1 is SGHRS and CDR2 is YFSETQ in the germline V gene. Here the CDR3 DNA reads TGCGCCAGCAGCTTGGAAGGGGCGGGAGGGATAGATACGCAGTATTTT. Translating gives CASSLEGAGGIDTQYF. Drawing the rest from reference TRBV5-1 and TRBJ2-3, the complete variable domain is KAGVTQTPRYLIKTRGQQVTLSCSPISGHRSVSWYQQTPGQGLQFLFEYFSETQRNKGNFPGRFSGRQFSNSRSEMNVSTLELGDSALYLCASSLEGAGGIDTQYFGPGTRLTVL.

The chain has TRBV13 and TRBJ1-1; D unclear. The germline gives CDR1 PRHDT, CDR2 FYEKMQ (reference sequence). There are 17 residues in the CDR3. V was pared by 0 bases and J by 5 bases, with 19 bases between. CDR3 DNA: TGTGCCAGCAGCTTAGGCCCTCGGTCCGCCCTTGGGACTGAAGCTTTCTTT. Protein product: CASSLGPRSALGTEAFF.

The chain is built from TRBV5-4 and TRBJ1-6; TRBD1 is a possible D gene (5 bases). The CDR3 spans 15 residues. Per germline, CDR1 SGHNT and CDR2 YYREEE (reference sequence). The ends were cut back, 0 bases at V and 8 bases at J, with 12 bases in the middle. The CDR3: CASSLDPGSDSPLHF. In DNA, the CDR3 is TGTGCCAGCAGCTTGGATCCAGGGTCAGATTCACCCCTCCACTTT.

The V gene is TRBV2, the J gene TRBJ2-3, with a tentative D call TRBD1 (5 bases). Trimming took off 4 bases at V and 2 bases at J, with 10 bases between the two ends. The germline gives CDR1 SNHLY, CDR2 FYNNEI. CDR3 length equals 14 residues. In DNA form, the CDR3 reads TGTGCCAGCAGTGTAACAGGAACCACAGATACGCAGTATTTT. Translation: CASSVTGTTDTQYF.

The chain couples TRBV28 to TRBJ1-1, with TRBD1 as a possible D gene (5 bases). This CDR3 comprises 14 residues. The germline CDR1 and CDR2 sequences are MDHEN and SYDVKM. The V end was cut by 6 bases, the J end by 1 base, with 12 bases between. CDR3 sequence (DNA): TGTGCCAGCAGCCGCCGGGGGGGGAACACTGAAGCTTTCTTT. Residues: CASSRRGGNTEAFF.

The rearrangement uses TRBV15 and TRBJ2-7; D call uncertain. CDR3 size: 14 residues. Per the germline V gene, CDR1 is LNHNV and CDR2 is YYDKDF (reference sequence). Trimming took off 3 bases at V and 3 bases at J, with 12 bases between the two ends. In DNA, the CDR3 is TGTGCCACCAGCAGGAACCTGGACGTCTACGAGCAGTACTTC. Translated, it gives CATSRNLDVYEQYF. Full variable domain (rest looked up from reference TRBV15 and TRBJ2-7): DAMVIQNPRYQVTQFGKPVTLSCSQTLNHNVMYWYQQKSSQAPKLLFHYYDKDFNNEADTPDNFQSRRPNTSFCFLDIRSPGLGDTAMYLCATSRNLDVYEQYFGPGTRLTVT.

This clone was counted a few times. This chain links TRBV5-1 with TRBJ2-1, with TRBD2 identical over 10 bases. Trimming took 7 bases from V and 9 from J; bases not matched to a gene: 10. Per the germline V gene, CDR1 is SGHRS and CDR2 is YFSETQ. The CDR3 is 14 amino acids. The CDR3: CASRFRTSGSEQFF. As DNA, the CDR3 is TGCGCCAGCCGATTCAGGACTAGCGGAAGTGAGCAGTTCTTC. The entire variable domain, with the rest obtained from reference TRBV5-1 and TRBJ2-1, is as follows: KAGVTQTPRYLIKTRGQQVTLSCSPISGHRSVSWYQQTPGQGLQFLFEYFSETQRNKGNFPGRFSGRQFSNSRSEMNVSTLELGDSALYLCASRFRTSGSEQFFGPGTRLTVL.

The chain combines TRBV7-3 with TRBJ2-3, with 9 bases that match TRBD2. This CDR3 has 14 residues. With V trimmed by 5 bases and J by 7 bases, 7 bases remained unmatched. Per germline, CDR1 SGHTA and CDR2 FQGTGA. The CDR3 here is CASSNSGSRNTQYF. The DNA of the CDR3 is TGTGCCAGCAGCAATAGCGGGAGTAGAAATACGCAGTATTTT.

The chain links TRBV7-2 to TRBJ1-5; the D is unclear. Germline V gene lookup returns CDR1 SGHTA and CDR2 FQGNSA. The V end was cut by 0 bases, the J end by 1 base, with 7 bases between. There are 15 residues in the CDR3. The CDR3 sequence is CASSLARGSNQPQHF. As DNA, the CDR3 is TGTGCCAGCAGCTTAGCCCGGGGAAGCAATCAGCCCCAGCATTTT.